The entry below gives a single T cell receptor (beta chain) sequence along with its context. Its antigen remains unidentified. Per-base qualities were not stored, and no clone one base away is much larger. Other DNA sequences in this specimen translate into the identical CDR3. Healthy HIV-negative adults with no recently reported acute infections or vaccinations were included as donors. All donors were Caucasian adults living in Nashville, Tennessee, USA. CD4+ T cells were enriched by magnetic negative selection, after which naive cells were positively selected on CD45RA and the negative fraction was taken as the memory subset. Blood was obtained by leukapheresis, after which PBMCs were separated by Ficoll-Histopaque density gradient centrifugation and cryopreserved in liquid nitrogen vapor phase. Analytical flow cytometry was used to check the purity and quantity of every magnetically sorted T cell population. From each sorted fraction, genomic DNA was isolated and quantified by UV absorbance on a Nanodrop 2000c.

This entry belongs to a study of shared clonotypes between healthy human individuals (dated by TCRdb to 2020 to 2022). With respect to the entire study: The cohort included three men and a couple of women between 18 and 49 years of age. Per donor, three plates each were used for CD4 naive and CD4 memory, two for CD8 naive, and one for CD8 memory. To estimate repertoire size and how much clonotypes are shared between individuals, the study performed deep sequencing of blood TCR repertoires from roughly five healthy adults. Libraries were prepared and TCR repertoires were sequenced by different laboratories using diverse techniques, in order to increase sequencing depth and limit assay-specific biases. Between about 0.9 and 9 billion PBMCs per donor were obtained by leukapheresis.

Study-wide conclusions, independent of this receptor: The small number of donors limited the genetic and exposure-history diversity represented. Sampling was restricted to blood, and TCR repertoires in tissue are likely to differ from TCR repertoires in blood. Estimated clonotype richness was generally larger for naive than for memory subsets. Rarefaction of sorted-subset datasets indicated incomplete sequencing despite the large sequencing depth. Approximately 5% of naive CD4, 3% to 4% of naive CD8, about 2.5% of memory CD4, and about 0.4% of memory CD8 clonotypes were shared across several donors. Pairwise subsampling indicated that sequencing depth was expected to affect the degree of clonotype sharing among donors. Compared with non-shared clonotypes, the clonotypes found in all four sorted-subset donors had higher generation probabilities.

Between the V and J ends, shortened by 0 bases and 2 bases respectively, the junction contains 5 bases. Looking up the germline V gene yields CDR1 SGHRS and CDR2 YFSETQ. The CDR3 measures 13 amino acids from cysteine to phenylalanine. Of the read, only the CDR3 DNA is kept; its 39 bases are in frame from base 1. TCR CDR3 regions were amplified from genomic DNA by multiplex PCR using the deep immunoSEQ assay. Extracted genomic DNA from each cell subset was spread evenly across all wells of several immunoSEQ 96-well plates, with each plate serving as a replicate. Each replicate PCR for sorted subsets received approximately 220 ng genomic DNA, equal to roughly 29,000 T cell genomes. Purified libraries were quantified with a Qubit 3.0 fluorometer, sized on a Bioanalyzer 2100, and re-quantified with the KAPA Library Quantification kit. Each immunoSEQ 96-well plate was sequenced on its own single-read 150-cycle Illumina NextSeq 550 flow cell. The authors' analysis ran thus. The immunoSEQ output contained only junctional sequences without quality scores, so filtering could not match that applied to full-length reads. To assign V/J genes and CDR3, sequences were annotated using PyIR, a Python wrapper for IgBLAST v1.9, with IMGT germline references. Any read was removed if the V/J assignment was weak (E-value above 1e-6), the CDR3 was missing, or the read contained stop codons, out-of-frame junctions, or ambiguous translated residues. V3J clonotypes were defined by identical inferred V gene, J gene, and CDR3 amino acid sequence. To compute the percentage overlap between repertoires, the number of shared unique clonotypes was divided by the size of the smaller repertoire. RTK rarefaction, the Chao1 estimator, and Recon v2.1 estimates of unobserved clonotypes were used to assess repertoire richness. For all TCRbeta clonotypes obtained by the gDNA method from a handful of donors, generation probabilities were computed with OLGA. Drawn from immuneACCESS, this table holds only the in-frame rearrangements with V and J called that TCRdb kept. Clones are partly lost; checked studies trace under half to an unresolved V gene and leave the rest unexplained. V and J calls and clone size are copied from that table; D and trimming were computed from the DNA. The sample yields over 1.5 million clones; approximately 98% were counted once. The ten biggest clones cover around 0.45% of the sample.

The clonotype was recovered from a man in his thirties or forties in good health. The sample taken for sequencing was naive CD4+ T cells sorted from blood. Taken with the paper, the label for cell subset or site translates to: CD45RA+ positively selected. The chain links TRBV5-1 with TRBJ2-5; confidence is insufficient to name the D gene. The CDR3 amino acid sequence is: CASSLGPQETQYF. In nucleotide form, the sequence is TGCGCCAGCAGCTTGGGACCACAAGAGACCCAGTACTTC.